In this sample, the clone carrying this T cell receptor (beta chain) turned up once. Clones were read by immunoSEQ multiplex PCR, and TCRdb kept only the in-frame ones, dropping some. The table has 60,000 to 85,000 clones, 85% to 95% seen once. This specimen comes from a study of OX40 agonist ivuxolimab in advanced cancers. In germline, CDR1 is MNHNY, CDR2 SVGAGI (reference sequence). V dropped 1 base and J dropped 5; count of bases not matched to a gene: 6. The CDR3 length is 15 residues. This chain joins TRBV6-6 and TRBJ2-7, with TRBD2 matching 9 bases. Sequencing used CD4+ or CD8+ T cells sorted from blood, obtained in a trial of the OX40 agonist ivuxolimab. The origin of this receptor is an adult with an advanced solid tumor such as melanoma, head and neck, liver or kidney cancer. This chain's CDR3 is CASSYYAGGMDEQYF. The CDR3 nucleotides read TGTGCCAGCAGTTACTACGCGGGAGGGATGGACGAGCAGTACTTC.